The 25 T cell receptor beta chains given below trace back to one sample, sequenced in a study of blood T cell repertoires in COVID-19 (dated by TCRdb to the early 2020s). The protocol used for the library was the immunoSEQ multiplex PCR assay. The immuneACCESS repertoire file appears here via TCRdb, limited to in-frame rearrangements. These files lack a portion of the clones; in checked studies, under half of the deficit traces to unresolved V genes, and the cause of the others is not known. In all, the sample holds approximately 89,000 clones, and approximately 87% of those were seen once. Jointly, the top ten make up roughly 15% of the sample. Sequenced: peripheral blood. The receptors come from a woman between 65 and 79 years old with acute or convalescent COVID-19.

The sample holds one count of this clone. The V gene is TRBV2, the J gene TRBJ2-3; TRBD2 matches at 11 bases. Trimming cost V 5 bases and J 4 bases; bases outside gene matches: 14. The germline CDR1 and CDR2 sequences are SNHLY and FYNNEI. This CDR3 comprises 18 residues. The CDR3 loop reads CASSLYGLAGSSSDTQYF. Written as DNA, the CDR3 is TGTGCCAGCAGTTTATACGGACTAGCGGGTTCCTCATCAGATACGCAGTATTTT.

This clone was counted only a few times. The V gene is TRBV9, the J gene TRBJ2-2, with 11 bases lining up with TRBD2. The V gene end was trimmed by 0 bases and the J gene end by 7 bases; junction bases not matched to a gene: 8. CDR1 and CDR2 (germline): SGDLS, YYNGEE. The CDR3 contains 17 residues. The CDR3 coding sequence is TGTGCCAGCAGCGTAGCGGGTAGCGGGGGGGCCTTCGGGGAGCTGTTTTTT. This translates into CASSVAGSGGAFGELFF.

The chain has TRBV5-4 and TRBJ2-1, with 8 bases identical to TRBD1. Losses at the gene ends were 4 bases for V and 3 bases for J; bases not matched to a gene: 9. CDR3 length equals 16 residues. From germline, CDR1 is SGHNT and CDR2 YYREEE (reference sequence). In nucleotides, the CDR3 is TGTGCCAGCAGCAGAGGGTCAGGGGGCCGCTACAATGAGCAGTTCTTC. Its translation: CASSRGSGGRYNEQFF.

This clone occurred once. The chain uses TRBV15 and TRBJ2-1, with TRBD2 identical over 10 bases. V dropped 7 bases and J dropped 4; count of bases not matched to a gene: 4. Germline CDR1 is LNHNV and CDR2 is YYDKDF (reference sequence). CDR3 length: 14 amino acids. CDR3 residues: CATKLAGGYNEQFF. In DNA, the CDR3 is TGTGCCACCAAGTTAGCGGGAGGTTACAATGAGCAGTTCTTC.

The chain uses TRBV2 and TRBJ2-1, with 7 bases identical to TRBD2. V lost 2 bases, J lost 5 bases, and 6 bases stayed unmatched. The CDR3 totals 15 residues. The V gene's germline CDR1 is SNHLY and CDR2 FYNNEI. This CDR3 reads CASSESSGFNNEQFF. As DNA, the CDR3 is TGTGCCAGCAGTGAATCTAGCGGATTTAACAATGAGCAGTTCTTC.

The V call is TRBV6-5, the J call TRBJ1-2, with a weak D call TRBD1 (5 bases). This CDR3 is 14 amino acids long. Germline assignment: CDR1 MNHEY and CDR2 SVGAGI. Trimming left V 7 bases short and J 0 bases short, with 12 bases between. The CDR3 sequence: CASTPGPANYGYTF. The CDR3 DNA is TGTGCCAGCACACCAGGGCCAGCTAACTATGGCTACACCTTC.

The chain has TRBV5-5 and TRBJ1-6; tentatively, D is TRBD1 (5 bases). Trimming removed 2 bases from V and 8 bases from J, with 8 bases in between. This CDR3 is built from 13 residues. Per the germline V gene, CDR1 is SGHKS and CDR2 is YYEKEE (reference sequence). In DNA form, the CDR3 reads TGTGCCAGCAGCTTACAACAGGATTCACCCCTCCACTTT. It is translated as CASSLQQDSPLHF.

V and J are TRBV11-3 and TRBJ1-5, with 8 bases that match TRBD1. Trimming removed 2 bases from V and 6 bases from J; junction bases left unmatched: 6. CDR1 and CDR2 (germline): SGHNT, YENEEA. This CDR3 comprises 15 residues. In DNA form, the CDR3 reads TGTGCCAGCAGCTTAAACCAGGGGGCGAGTCAGCCCCAGCATTTT. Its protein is CASSLNQGASQPQHF.

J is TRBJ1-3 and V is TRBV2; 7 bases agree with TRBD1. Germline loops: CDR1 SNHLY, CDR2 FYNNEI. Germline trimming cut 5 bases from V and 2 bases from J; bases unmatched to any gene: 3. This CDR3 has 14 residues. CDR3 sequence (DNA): TGTGCCAGCAGTTATGACAGGGCTGGAAACACCATATATTTT. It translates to CASSYDRAGNTIYF.

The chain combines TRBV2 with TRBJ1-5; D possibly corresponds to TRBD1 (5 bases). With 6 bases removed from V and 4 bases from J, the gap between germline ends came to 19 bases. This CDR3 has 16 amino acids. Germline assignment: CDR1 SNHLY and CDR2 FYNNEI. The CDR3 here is CASSPGGARQNQPQHF. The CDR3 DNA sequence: TGTGCCAGCAGCCCCGGGGGAGCTCGCCAAAATCAGCCCCAGCATTTT.

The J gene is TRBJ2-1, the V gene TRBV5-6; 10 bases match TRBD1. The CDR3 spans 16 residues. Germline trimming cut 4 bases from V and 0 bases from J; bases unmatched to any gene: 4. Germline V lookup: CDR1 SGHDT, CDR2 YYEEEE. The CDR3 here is CASSLGTGVSYNEQFF. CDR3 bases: TGTGCCAGCAGCCTTGGGACAGGGGTCTCCTACAATGAGCAGTTCTTC. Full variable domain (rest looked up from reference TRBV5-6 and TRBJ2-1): DAGVTQSPTHLIKTRGQQVTLRCSPKSGHDTVSWYQQALGQGPQFIFQYYEEEERQRGNFPDRFSGHQFPNYSSELNVNALLLGDSALYLCASSLGTGVSYNEQFFGPGTRLTVL.

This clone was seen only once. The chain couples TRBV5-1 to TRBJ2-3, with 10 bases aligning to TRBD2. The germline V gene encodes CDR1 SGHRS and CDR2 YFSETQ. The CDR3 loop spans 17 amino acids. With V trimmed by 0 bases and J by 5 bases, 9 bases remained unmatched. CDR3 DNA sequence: TGCGCCAGCAGCTTGGCCTTAGGGCTAGCGGGGGAAGATACGCAGTATTTT. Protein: CASSLALGLAGEDTQYF.

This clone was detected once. The CDR3 here is CASSPGTSGGNEQFF. DNA for the CDR3: TGCGCCAGCAGCCCCGGGACTAGCGGGGGGAATGAGCAGTTCTTC. The chain joins TRBV4-3 to TRBJ2-1, with 15 positions matching TRBD2. Germline V gene lookup returns CDR1 LGHNA and CDR2 YSLEER. J gave up 7 bases and V 4 bases, and 2 bases lay outside the gene matches. The CDR3 consists of 15 residues.

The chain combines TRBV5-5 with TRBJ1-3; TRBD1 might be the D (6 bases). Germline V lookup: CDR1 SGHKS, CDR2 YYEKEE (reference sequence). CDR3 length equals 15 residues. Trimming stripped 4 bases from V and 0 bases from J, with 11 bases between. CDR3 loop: CASSNDRSSGNTIYF. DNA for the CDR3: TGTGCCAGCAGCAACGACAGGTCCTCTGGAAACACCATATATTTT.

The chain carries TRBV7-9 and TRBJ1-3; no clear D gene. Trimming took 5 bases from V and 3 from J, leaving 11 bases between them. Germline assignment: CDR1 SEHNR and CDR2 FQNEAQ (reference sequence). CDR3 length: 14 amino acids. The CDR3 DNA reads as TGTGCCAGCAGCCGTCGGGAGAGTGGAAACACCATATATTTT. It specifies CASSRRESGNTIYF.

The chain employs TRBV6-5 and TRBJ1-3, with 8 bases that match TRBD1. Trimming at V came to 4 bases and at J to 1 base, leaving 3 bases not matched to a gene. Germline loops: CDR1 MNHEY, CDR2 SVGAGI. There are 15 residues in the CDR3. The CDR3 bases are TGTGCCAGCAGTTCCAGGGGGCAGTCTGGAAACACCATATATTTT. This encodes CASSSRGQSGNTIYF.

Here the CDR3 reads CASSLGTSPHNEQFF. The CDR3, as DNA: TGTGCCAGCAGCTTAGGAACTAGCCCTCACAATGAGCAGTTCTTC. The chain joins TRBV7-2 to TRBJ2-1; D may be TRBD2 (6 bases). Trimming removed 1 base from V and 5 bases from J, with 12 bases in between. This CDR3 is 15 amino acids long. Germline V CDR1 and CDR2: SGHTA, FQGNSA.

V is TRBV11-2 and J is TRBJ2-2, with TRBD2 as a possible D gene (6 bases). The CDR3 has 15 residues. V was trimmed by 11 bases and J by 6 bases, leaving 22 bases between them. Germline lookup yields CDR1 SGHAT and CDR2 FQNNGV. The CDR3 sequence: CAGLGGPGRAGELFF. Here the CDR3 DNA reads TGTGCCGGACTGGGGGGACCCGGAAGGGCCGGGGAGCTGTTTTTT.

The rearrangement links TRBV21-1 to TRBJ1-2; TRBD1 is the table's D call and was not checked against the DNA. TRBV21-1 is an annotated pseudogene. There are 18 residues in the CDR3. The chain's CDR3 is CASSTRCRDRGSYYGYTF. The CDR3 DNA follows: TGTGCCAGCAGCACGCGATGCCGGGACAGGGGGTCATACTATGGCTACACCTTC.

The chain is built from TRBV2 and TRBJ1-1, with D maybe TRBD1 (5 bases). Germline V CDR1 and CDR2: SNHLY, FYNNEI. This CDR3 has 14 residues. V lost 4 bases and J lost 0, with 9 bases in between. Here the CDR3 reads CASSGQLMNTEAFF. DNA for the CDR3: TGTGCCAGCAGTGGACAGCTCATGAACACTGAAGCTTTCTTT.

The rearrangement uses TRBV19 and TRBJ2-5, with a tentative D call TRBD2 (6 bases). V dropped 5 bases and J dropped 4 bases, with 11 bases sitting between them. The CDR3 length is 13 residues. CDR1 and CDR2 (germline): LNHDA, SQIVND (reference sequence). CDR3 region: CASSPFGGETQYF. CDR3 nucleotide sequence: TGTGCCAGTAGTCCCTTCGGGGGAGAGACCCAGTACTTC.

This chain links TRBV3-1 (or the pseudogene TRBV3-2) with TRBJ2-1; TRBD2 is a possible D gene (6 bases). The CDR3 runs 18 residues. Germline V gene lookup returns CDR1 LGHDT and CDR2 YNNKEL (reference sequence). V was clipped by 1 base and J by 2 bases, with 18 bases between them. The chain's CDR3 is CASSQGWSGSGPYNEQFF. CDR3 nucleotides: TGTGCCAGCAGCCAAGGTTGGTCGGGGAGCGGGCCCTACAATGAGCAGTTCTTC.

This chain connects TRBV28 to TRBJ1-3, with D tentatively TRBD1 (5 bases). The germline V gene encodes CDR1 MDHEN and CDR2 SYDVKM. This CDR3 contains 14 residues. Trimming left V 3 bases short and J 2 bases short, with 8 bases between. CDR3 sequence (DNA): TGTGCCAGCAGTTTCACGGGGGCTGGAAACACCATATATTTT. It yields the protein CASSFTGAGNTIYF.

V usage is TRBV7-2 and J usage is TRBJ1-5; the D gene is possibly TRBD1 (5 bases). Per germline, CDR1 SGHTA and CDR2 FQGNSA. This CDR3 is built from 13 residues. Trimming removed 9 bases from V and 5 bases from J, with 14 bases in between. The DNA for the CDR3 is TGTGCCAGTCAGACCGGGGGGGATCAGCCCCAGCATTTT. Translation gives CASQTGGDQPQHF.

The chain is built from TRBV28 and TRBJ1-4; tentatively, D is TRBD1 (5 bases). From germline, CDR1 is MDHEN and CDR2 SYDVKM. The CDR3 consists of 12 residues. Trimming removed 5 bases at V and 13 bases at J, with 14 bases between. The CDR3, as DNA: TGTGCCAGCAGTACGATAAAGGGGCGACTGTTTTTT. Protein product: CASSTIKGRLFF.